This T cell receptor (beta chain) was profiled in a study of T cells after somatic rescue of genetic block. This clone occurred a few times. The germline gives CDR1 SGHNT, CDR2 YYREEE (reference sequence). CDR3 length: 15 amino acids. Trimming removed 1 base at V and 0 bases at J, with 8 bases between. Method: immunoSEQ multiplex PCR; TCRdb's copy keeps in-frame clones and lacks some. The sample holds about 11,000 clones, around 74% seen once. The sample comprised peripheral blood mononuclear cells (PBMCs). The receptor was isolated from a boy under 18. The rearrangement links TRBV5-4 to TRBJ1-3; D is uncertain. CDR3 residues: CASSLFGTSGNTIYF. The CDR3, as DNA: TGTGCCAGCAGCTTGTTTGGAACCTCTGGAAACACCATATATTTT.